This T cell receptor beta chain was captured in a study of T cells expressing NK-cell markers. Germline V gives CDR1 SGHRS, CDR2 YFSETQ. This CDR3 region has 13 residues. TCRdb re-called the 5' RACE reads and catalogs CDR3 proteins one per entry, DNA excluded. The table gives 550,000 or so distinct CDR3 sequences; the top ten clones make up under 4.5% of it. This chain connects TRBV5-1 to TRBJ1-2. The receptor was derived from a young man in good health. Sequencing input: blood T cells: a sorted CD56 or NKG2C T cell subset, CD4+ or CD8+ T cells, or bulk PBMC T cells (not recorded which). This CDR3 reads CASSLEARGGYTF.